This T cell receptor beta chain comes out of a study of blood T cells in healthy people across ages. Germline assignment: CDR1 MNHNY and CDR2 SVGAGI (reference sequence). This CDR3 is built from 15 residues. V gave up 1 base and J gave up 3 bases; unmatched junction bases: 3. This clonotype occurred a few times. With a J-beta primer mix and a sample-barcoded 5' primer, a second PCR ran about 7 to 12 cycles. TCRdb reprocessed the 5' RACE reads with MiXCR, giving one entry per CDR3 protein. The profile shows around 500,000 distinct CDR3 sequences, roughly a quarter of them singletons. These same records also appear under a second study, on T cells of mothers and their children.

The receptor's source is a boy aged 2-9 years in good health. Input material: blood. The genes are TRBV6-6 and TRBJ1-3; the match to TRBD1 covers 7 bases. CDR3 residues: CASSYFNRGGNTIYF. The CDR3 DNA is TGTGCCAGCAGTTACTTTAACAGGGGTGGAAACACCATATATTTT.